This T cell receptor beta chain was found in a study of CD8+ T cells in alopecia areata. Overall study results and limits: Resident alphabeta T-cell populations of normal skin are likewise subject to sequencing in scalp samples. The study found higher clonality in lesional than normal scalp, especially in alopecia totalis/universalis. Throughout tofacitinib, many expanded lesional clones continued to persist in scalp and blood.

Treatment of the sample: oral pan-JAK inhibitor, 5-10 mg twice daily. Isolation of CD4+ and CD8+ T cells from PBMCs was achieved by sorting. The germline V gene encodes CDR1 SNHLY and CDR2 FYNNEI. CDR3 length: 10 amino acids. The V end was cut by 3 bases, the J end by 5 bases, with 2 bases between. About this clone itself: Antigen unknown.

TCR sequencing used cDNA made by reverse transcription of extracted RNA. Measured with immunoSEQ multiplex PCR; TCRdb has only the in-frame clones, and not every one. This table holds some 150,000 clones, roughly four fifths found once. Sample: CD8+ T cells sorted from blood, taken at week 4, from a patient treated with tofacitinib. This TCR was sampled from a human donor with alopecia areata. The J gene is TRBJ2-7, the V gene TRBV2; no clear D gene. CDR3 DNA: TGTGCCAGCAGTGAGAACGAGCAGTACTTC. It yields the protein CASSENEQYF.